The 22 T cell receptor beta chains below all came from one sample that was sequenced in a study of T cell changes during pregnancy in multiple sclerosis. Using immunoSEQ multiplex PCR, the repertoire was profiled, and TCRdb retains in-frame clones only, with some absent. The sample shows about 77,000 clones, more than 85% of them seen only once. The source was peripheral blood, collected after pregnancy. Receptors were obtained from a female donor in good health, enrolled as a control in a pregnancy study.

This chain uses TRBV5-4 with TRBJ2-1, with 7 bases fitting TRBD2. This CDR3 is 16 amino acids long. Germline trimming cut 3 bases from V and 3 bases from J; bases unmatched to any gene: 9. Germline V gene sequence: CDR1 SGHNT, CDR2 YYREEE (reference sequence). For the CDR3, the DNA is TGTGCCAGCAGCTCTCCCCCCGGGACTAACTACAATGAGCAGTTCTTC. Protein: CASSSPPGTNYNEQFF.

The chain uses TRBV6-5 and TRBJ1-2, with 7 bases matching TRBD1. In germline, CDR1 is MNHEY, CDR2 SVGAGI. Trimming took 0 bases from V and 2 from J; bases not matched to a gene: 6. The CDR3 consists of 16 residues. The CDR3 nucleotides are TGTGCCAGCAGTTACTCCTCCCGGGGACAGAACTATGGCTACACCTTC. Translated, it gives CASSYSSRGQNYGYTF.

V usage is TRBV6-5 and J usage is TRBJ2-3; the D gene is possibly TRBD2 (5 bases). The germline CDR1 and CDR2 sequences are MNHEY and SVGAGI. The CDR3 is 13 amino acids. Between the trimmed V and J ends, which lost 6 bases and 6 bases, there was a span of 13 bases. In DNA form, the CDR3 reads TGTGCCAGCAGCAGCACGGGGTCGGATACGCAGTATTTT. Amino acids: CASSSTGSDTQYF.

The CDR3 sequence: CASSAQGQGNYGYTF. As DNA, the CDR3 is TGTGCCAGCAGCGCCCAGGGACAGGGGAACTATGGCTACACCTTC. V and J are TRBV9 and TRBJ1-2; 10 nucleotides match TRBD1. The germline V gene encodes CDR1 SGDLS and CDR2 YYNGEE. The CDR3 has 15 residues. V dropped 3 bases and J dropped 2; count of bases not matched to a gene: 4.

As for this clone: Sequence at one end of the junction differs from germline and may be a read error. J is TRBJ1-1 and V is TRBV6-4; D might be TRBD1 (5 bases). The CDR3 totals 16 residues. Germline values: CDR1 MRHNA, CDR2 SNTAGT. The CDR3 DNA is TGTGCCAGCAGAGACTCTGCATCGACAGCTAACACTGAAGCTTTCTTT. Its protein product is CASRDSASTANTEAFF.

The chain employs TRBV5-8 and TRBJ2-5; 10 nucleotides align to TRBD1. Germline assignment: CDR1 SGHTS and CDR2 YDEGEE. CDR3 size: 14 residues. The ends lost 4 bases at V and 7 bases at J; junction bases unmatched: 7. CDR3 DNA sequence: TGTGCCAGCAGCCCTGGGACAGGGGCCGGGACCCAGTACTTC. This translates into CASSPGTGAGTQYF. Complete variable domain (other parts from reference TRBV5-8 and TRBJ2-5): EAGVTQSPTHLIKTRGQQATLRCSPISGHTSVYWYQQALGLGLQFLLWYDEGEERNRGNFPPRFSGRQFPNYSSELNVNALELEDSALYLCASSPGTGAGTQYFGPGTRLLVL.

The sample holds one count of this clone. Here the CDR3 DNA reads TGTGCCAGCACCCCCGACGGGGGGGGCTACGAGCAGTACTTC. It translates to CASTPDGGGYEQYF. The chain joins TRBV7-6 to TRBJ2-7, with 8 bases fitting TRBD2. Germline CDR1 SGHVS, CDR2 FNYEAQ. The J segment lost 3 bases and the V segment lost 7 bases, leaving 8 bases of the junction unmatched. The length of the CDR3 is 14 residues.

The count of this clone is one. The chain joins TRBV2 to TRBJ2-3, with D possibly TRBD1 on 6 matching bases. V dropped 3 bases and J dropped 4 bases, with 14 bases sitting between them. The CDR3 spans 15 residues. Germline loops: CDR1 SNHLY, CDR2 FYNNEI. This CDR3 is CASSDPRGGADTQYF. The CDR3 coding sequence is TGTGCCAGCAGTGATCCCAGGGGTGGAGCAGATACGCAGTATTTT.

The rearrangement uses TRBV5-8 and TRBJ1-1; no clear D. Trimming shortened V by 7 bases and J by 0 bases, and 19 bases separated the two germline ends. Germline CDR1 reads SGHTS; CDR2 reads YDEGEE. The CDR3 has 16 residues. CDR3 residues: CASGRGSAFMNTEAFF. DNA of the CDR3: TGTGCCAGCGGTCGGGGTAGCGCTTTCATGAACACTGAAGCTTTCTTT.

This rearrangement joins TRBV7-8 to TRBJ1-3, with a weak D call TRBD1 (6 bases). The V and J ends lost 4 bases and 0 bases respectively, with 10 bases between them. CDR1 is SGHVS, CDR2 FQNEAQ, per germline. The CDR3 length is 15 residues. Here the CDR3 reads CASSSDSRSGNTIYF. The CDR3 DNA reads TGTGCCAGCAGCTCGGACAGCCGCTCTGGAAACACCATATATTTT.

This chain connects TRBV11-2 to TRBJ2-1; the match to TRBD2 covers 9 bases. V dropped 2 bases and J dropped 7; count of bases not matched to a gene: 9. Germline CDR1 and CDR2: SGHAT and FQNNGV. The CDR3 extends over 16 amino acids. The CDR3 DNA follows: TGTGCCAGCAGCTTACTCCCTAGCGGGAAAAGAAATGAGCAGTTCTTC. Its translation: CASSLLPSGKRNEQFF. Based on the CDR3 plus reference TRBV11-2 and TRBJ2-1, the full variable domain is EAGVAQSPRYKIIEKRQSVAFWCNPISGHATLYWYQQILGQGPKLLIQFQNNGVVDDSQLPKDRFSAERLKGVDSTLKIQPAKLEDSAVYLCASSLLPSGKRNEQFFGPGTRLTVL.

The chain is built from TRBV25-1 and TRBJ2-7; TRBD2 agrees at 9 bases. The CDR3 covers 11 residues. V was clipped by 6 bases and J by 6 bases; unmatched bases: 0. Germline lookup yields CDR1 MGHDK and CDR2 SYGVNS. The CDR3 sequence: CASRTSGEQYF. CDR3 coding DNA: TGTGCCAGCAGGACTAGCGGCGAGCAGTACTTC.

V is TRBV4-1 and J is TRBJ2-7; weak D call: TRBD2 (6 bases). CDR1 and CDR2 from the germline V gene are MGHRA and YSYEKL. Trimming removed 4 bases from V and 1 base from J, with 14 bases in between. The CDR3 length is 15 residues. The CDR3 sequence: CASSPVPGVSYEQYF. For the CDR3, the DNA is TGCGCCAGCAGCCCGGTTCCGGGGGTATCCTACGAGCAGTACTTC.

CDR3 sequence (DNA): TGCAGCGTTGAAGGAGGAGGGCTAGCGGGAAGCACAGATACGCAGTATTTT. This encodes CSVEGGGLAGSTDTQYF. The genes are TRBV29-1 and TRBJ2-3; TRBD2 aligns across 9 bases. The V segment lost 1 base and the J segment 0 bases; nucleotides outside the gene matches: 8. This CDR3 is 17 amino acids long. Germline V gene lookup returns CDR1 SQVTM and CDR2 ANQGSEA.

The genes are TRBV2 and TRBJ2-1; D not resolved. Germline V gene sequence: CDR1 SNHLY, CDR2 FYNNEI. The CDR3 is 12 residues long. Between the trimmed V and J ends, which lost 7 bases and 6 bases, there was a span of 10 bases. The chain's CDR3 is CASTLPGNEQFF. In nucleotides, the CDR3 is TGTGCCAGCACCCTCCCCGGCAATGAGCAGTTCTTC.

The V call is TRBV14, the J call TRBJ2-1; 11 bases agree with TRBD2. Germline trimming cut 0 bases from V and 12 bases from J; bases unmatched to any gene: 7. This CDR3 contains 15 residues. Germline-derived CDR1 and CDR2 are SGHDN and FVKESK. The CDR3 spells CASSQDSGRASRQFF. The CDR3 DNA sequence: TGTGCCAGCAGCCAAGATAGCGGGAGGGCCAGTAGGCAGTTCTTC.

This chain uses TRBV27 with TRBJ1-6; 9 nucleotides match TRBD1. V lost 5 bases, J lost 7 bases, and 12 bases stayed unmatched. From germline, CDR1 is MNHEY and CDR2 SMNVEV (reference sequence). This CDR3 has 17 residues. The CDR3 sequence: CASSGPLTGTGNSPLHF. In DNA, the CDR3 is TGTGCCAGCAGTGGCCCCCTCACCGGGACAGGGAATTCACCCCTCCACTTT.

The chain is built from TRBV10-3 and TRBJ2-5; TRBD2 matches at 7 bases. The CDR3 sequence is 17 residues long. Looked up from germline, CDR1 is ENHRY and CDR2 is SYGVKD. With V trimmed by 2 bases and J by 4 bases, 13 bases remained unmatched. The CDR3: CAISEPPWEGIGETQYF. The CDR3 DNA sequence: TGTGCCATCAGTGAGCCCCCCTGGGAGGGGATCGGAGAGACCCAGTACTTC.

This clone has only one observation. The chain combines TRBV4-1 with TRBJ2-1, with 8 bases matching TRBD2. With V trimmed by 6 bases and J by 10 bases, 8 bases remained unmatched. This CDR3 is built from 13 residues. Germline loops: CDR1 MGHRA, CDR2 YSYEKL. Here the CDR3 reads CASRPAGGIEQFF. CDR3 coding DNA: TGCGCCAGCAGGCCGGCGGGGGGTATCGAGCAGTTCTTC.

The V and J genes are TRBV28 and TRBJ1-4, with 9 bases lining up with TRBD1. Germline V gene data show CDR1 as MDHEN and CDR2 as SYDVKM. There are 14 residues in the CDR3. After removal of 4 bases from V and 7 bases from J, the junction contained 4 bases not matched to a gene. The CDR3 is CASSSTGGGEKLFF. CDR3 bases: TGTGCCAGCAGTTCGACAGGGGGTGGTGAAAAACTGTTTTTT.

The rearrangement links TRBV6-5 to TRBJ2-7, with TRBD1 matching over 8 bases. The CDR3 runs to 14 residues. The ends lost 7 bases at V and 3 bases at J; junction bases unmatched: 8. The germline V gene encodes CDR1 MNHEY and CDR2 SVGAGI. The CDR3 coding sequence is TGTGCCAGCACCCCCCCCGGACAGGGCTACGAGCAGTACTTC. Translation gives CASTPPGQGYEQYF.

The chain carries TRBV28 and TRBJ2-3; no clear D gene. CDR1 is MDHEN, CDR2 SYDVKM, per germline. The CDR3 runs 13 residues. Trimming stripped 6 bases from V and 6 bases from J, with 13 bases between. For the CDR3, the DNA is TGTGCCAGCAGATCCTGGCCAGCGGATACGCAGTATTTT. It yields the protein CASRSWPADTQYF.